These 14 T cell receptor beta chains were sequenced from one sample in a study of blood T cell repertoires in COVID-19. Generated by immunoSEQ multiplex PCR, the TCRdb table keeps only in-frame clones and is missing some. The data hold about 270,000 clones, with more than 75% observed a single time. The sequenced sample consisted of PBMCs or T cells enriched from blood (not recorded which). These receptors were obtained from a woman aged 60-75 years in a cohort exposed to, infected with or recovered from COVID-19 (not recorded which).

As for this clone: The sample contains more than one DNA sequence encoding this CDR3. The V and J genes are TRBV24-1 and TRBJ2-7, with 11 nucleotides matching TRBD1. The CDR3 is made up of 16 amino acids. The junction had 5 bases not matched to a gene; V was cut back by 3 bases and J by 2 bases. Germline V CDR1 and CDR2: KGHDR, SFDVKD. The CDR3 DNA follows: TGTGCCACCAGTGATGACCGGGACAGGGGGACCTACGAGCAGTACTTC. This encodes CATSDDRDRGTYEQYF.

This clone was seen a single time. The chain employs TRBV6-4 and TRBJ2-1; D gene unclear. The CDR3 covers 13 residues. V was cut by 4 bases and J by 8 bases, with 12 bases left in between. CDR1 MRHNA and CDR2 SNTAGT come from the germline V gene. CDR3 in DNA: TGTGCCAGCAGTGTGTCGGGTAAGGATGAGCAGTTCTTC. Residues: CASSVSGKDEQFF.

This clone was picked up a small number of times. The chain employs TRBV5-6 and TRBJ2-5, with unresolved D. The germline V gene encodes CDR1 SGHDT and CDR2 YYEEEE. CDR3 size: 14 residues. Trimming took 3 bases from V and 1 from J, leaving 10 bases between them. The CDR3 is CASSWVTAQETQYF. CDR3 nucleotide sequence: TGTGCCAGCAGCTGGGTTACAGCCCAAGAGACCCAGTACTTC.

The genes are TRBV24-1 and TRBJ1-1; a weak D match, TRBD1 (6 bases). Deletions cut 3 bases from V and 6 bases from J, with 16 bases between. CDR1 KGHDR and CDR2 SFDVKD come from the germline V gene. The length of the CDR3 is 15 residues. Here the CDR3 DNA reads TGTGCCACCAGTGATGGAGACAGGCGTATTGCTGAAGCTTTCTTT. Amino acid sequence: CATSDGDRRIAEAFF.

The chain recombines TRBV19 with TRBJ2-2, with TRBD1 matching 10 bases. The CDR3 covers 13 residues. CDR1 and CDR2 from the germline V gene are LNHDA and SQIVND (reference sequence). Germline trimming cut 6 bases from V and 7 bases from J; bases unmatched to any gene: 2. This CDR3 reads CASRGQGIGELFF. The CDR3 coding sequence is TGTGCCAGTAGGGGACAGGGGATCGGGGAGCTGTTTTTT.

The V gene is TRBV27, the J gene TRBJ1-6; TRBD1 is a possible D gene (6 bases). This CDR3 is 14 amino acids long. V gave up 6 bases and J gave up 10 bases, with 16 bases separating them. Looked up from germline, CDR1 is MNHEY and CDR2 is SMNVEV (reference sequence). The CDR3 DNA reads TGTGCCAGCAGCCTTGGGGGGGCATGGTCACCCCTCCACTTT. Translating it yields CASSLGGAWSPLHF.

The CDR3 coding sequence is TGTGCCTGGAGTGGACAGGAGGCCGTTATAGGTTCACCCCTCCACTTT. Residues: CAWSGQEAVIGSPLHF. V usage is TRBV30 and J usage is TRBJ1-6, with D maybe TRBD1 (6 bases). The CDR3 extends over 16 amino acids. In germline, CDR1 is GTSNPN, CDR2 SVGIG (reference sequence). The V end was cut by 1 base, the J end by 9 bases, with 19 bases between. The whole variable domain, remainder taken from reference TRBV30 and TRBJ1-6, is SQTIHQWPATLVQPVGSPLSLECTVEGTSNPNLYWYRQAAGRGLQLLFYSVGIGQISSEVPQNLSASRPQDRQFILSSKKLLLSDSGFYLCAWSGQEAVIGSPLHFGNGTRLTVT.

The gene calls are TRBV9 and TRBJ2-2, with 7 nucleotides matching TRBD2. CDR3 length: 14 residues. J lost 3 bases, V lost 2 bases, and 1 base had no gene match. In germline, CDR1 is SGDLS, CDR2 YYNGEE. CDR3 in amino acids: CASSVGGYTGELFF. In nucleotides, the CDR3 is TGTGCCAGCAGCGTCGGGGGGTACACCGGGGAGCTGTTTTTT.

This clone has a handful of counts. V gene TRBV5-8 combines with J gene TRBJ2-7; no reliable D call. V lost 1 base to trimming and J lost 7 bases, with 18 bases between them. The germline V gene has CDR1 SGHTS and CDR2 YDEGEE. This CDR3 has 15 residues. Here the CDR3 reads CASSLLYSSLWEQYF. CDR3 nucleotide sequence: TGTGCCAGCAGCTTGCTCTACAGTAGTCTTTGGGAGCAGTACTTC.

The J gene is TRBJ1-5, the V gene TRBV27, with a possible D match to TRBD1 (5 bases). The germline V gene encodes CDR1 MNHEY and CDR2 SMNVEV (reference sequence). The CDR3 consists of 16 residues. V was clipped by 5 bases and J by 1 base, with 15 bases between them. The CDR3 DNA is TGTGCCAGCAGTGTCAGGGTAGGAGTAAGCAATCAGCCCCAGCATTTT. Translating gives CASSVRVGVSNQPQHF.

The chain carries TRBV9 and TRBJ2-4; 8 nucleotides line up with TRBD2. Losses at the gene ends were 3 bases for V and 4 bases for J; bases not matched to a gene: 3. Germline values: CDR1 SGDLS, CDR2 YYNGEE. This CDR3 is built from 14 residues. CDR3 loop: CASSAGLGKNIQYF. The CDR3 DNA is TGTGCCAGCAGCGCGGGACTAGGTAAAAACATTCAGTACTTC.

The chain recombines TRBV5-1 with TRBJ1-4; weak D call: TRBD1 (6 bases). Between the trimmed V and J ends, which lost 5 bases and 3 bases, there was a span of 11 bases. Germline-derived CDR1 and CDR2 are SGHRS and YFSETQ. This CDR3 region has 14 residues. The CDR3 spells CASRQGTSNEKLFF. As DNA, the CDR3 is TGCGCCAGCAGACAGGGTACTTCTAATGAAAAACTGTTTTTT.

The chain employs TRBV5-1 and TRBJ2-3; 7 bases agree with TRBD2. CDR1 and CDR2 (germline): SGHRS, YFSETQ. Losses at the gene ends were 2 bases for V and 4 bases for J; bases not matched to a gene: 4. The CDR3 covers 14 residues. This chain's CDR3 is CASSFGLEADTQYF. In DNA, the CDR3 is TGCGCCAGCAGCTTCGGACTAGAGGCAGATACGCAGTATTTT. The variable domain in full, completed from reference TRBV5-1 and TRBJ2-3, reads KAGVTQTPRYLIKTRGQQVTLSCSPISGHRSVSWYQQTPGQGLQFLFEYFSETQRNKGNFPGRFSGRQFSNSRSEMNVSTLELGDSALYLCASSFGLEADTQYFGPGTRLTVL.

V usage is TRBV19 and J usage is TRBJ2-6, with 8 bases identical to TRBD1. The V segment lost 5 bases and the J segment 4 bases; nucleotides outside the gene matches: 10. Germline loops: CDR1 LNHDA, CDR2 SQIVND (reference sequence). The CDR3 runs 17 residues. The CDR3 DNA reads TGTGCCAGTAGTCCAGGGGGCCGGGTGGTCGGGGCCAACGTCCTGACTTTC. The encoded protein is CASSPGGRVVGANVLTF.